The next 27 T cell receptor beta chains were all read from a single sample in a study of breast tumors, draining lymph nodes, adjacent tissues. Axillary draining lymph nodes of breast cancer patients supplied the node samples. TCRdb recomputed calls from the multiplex PCR reads with MiXCR, one row per CDR3 protein. The sample lists about 230,000 distinct CDR3 sequences, 32% occurring once. Sequencing was carried out using axillary lymph node tissue. The origin of the receptors is a female donor with breast cancer. Some clones in this sample may be carry-over from other donors' samples.

There are a few counts of this clonotype. This chain connects TRBV20-1 to TRBJ2-7; D unclear. V was pared by 3 bases and J by 2 bases, with 20 bases between. The CDR3 is 16 residues long. Looked up from germline, CDR1 is DFQATT and CDR2 is SNEGSKA (reference sequence). In nucleotides, the CDR3 is TGCAGTGCTAGGAGGCCCGATGCAGGCGCTCCCTACGAGCAGTACTTC. Translation: CSARRPDAGAPYEQYF.

This clonotype was detected many times. V usage is TRBV20-1 and J usage is TRBJ1-1; no clear D. CDR1 and CDR2 from the germline V gene are DFQATT and SNEGSKA (reference sequence). CDR3 length: 12 amino acids. V was pared by 6 bases and J by 1 base, with 9 bases between. In DNA form, the CDR3 reads TGCAGTGCAAGGAGGACGAACACTGAAGCTTTCTTT. It codes for CSARRTNTEAFF.

J is TRBJ2-1 and V is TRBV10-3; D call uncertain. Germline CDR1 reads ENHRY; CDR2 reads SYGVKD. Deletions cut 0 bases from V and 0 bases from J, with 6 bases between. The CDR3 totals 15 residues. Here the CDR3 reads CAISESPNSYNEQFF. The CDR3 bases are TGTGCCATCAGTGAGTCTCCTAACTCCTACAATGAGCAGTTCTTC.

There are many counts of this clonotype. V is TRBV5-1 and J is TRBJ1-1; tentative D call: TRBD1 (6 bases). Germline V gene sequence: CDR1 SGHRS, CDR2 YFSETQ. The ends were cut back, 0 bases at V and 4 bases at J, with 13 bases in the middle. The CDR3 covers 15 residues. CDR3 nucleotides: TGCGCCAGCAGCTTGGGACAGGTGGTTGGCACTGAAGCTTTCTTT. Translation gives CASSLGQVVGTEAFF.

This clonotype came up many times. The J gene is TRBJ1-2, the V gene TRBV6-1; D not certain. The CDR3 spans 11 residues. Germline CDR1 MNHNS, CDR2 SASEGT. V was cut by 4 bases and J by 7 bases, with 7 bases left in between. The CDR3 DNA sequence: TGTGCCAGCAGTGTATTAGGTGGCTACACCTTC. This sequence encodes CASSVLGGYTF.

This clonotype was detected ten times or more. The chain carries TRBV20-1 and TRBJ1-5; D ambiguous. Germline CDR1 reads DFQATT; CDR2 reads SNEGSKA (reference sequence). V lost 1 base, J lost 2 bases, and 3 bases lay in between. CDR3 length equals 12 residues. In DNA, the CDR3 is TGCAGTGCTAGAGCAGGCAATCAGCCCCAGCATTTT. Translated: CSARAGNQPQHF.

The chain recombines TRBV3-2 with TRBJ2-7; the listed D gene, TRBD2, was not tested against the DNA. TRBV3-2 is an annotated pseudogene. The CDR3 consists of 18 residues. CDR3 protein: CASSPGPRPGTATYEQYF. The DNA of the CDR3 is TGTGCCAGCAGCCCCGGGCCTAGACCCGGGACCGCTACCTACGAGCAGTACTTC.

The V gene is TRBV20-1, the J gene TRBJ2-3; the D call may be TRBD1 or TRBD2 (6 bases each). The CDR3 extends over 15 amino acids. Trimming removed 5 bases at V and 1 base at J, with 16 bases between. The germline gives CDR1 DFQATT, CDR2 SNEGSKA (reference sequence). The CDR3 spells CSAPGGGQRTDTQYF. Written as DNA, the CDR3 is TGCAGTGCTCCCGGAGGGGGACAACGCACAGATACGCAGTATTTT.

This clonotype was counted ten times or more. The CDR3 sequence is CASSPTSAGEQFF. The CDR3 nucleotides are TGTGCCAGCAGCCCCACTAGCGCGGGCGAGCAGTTCTTC. The chain joins TRBV11-3 to TRBJ2-1, with 7 bases matching TRBD2. V lost 5 bases, J lost 10 bases, and 8 bases stayed unmatched. CDR1 and CDR2 from the germline V gene are SGHNT and YENEEA. The CDR3 spans 13 residues.

This clonotype appeared many times. This chain uses TRBV11-2 with TRBJ2-5; D perhaps matches TRBD1 (6 bases). The CDR3 is made up of 17 amino acids. The V gene lost 4 bases and the J gene lost 3 bases, with 21 bases spanning the gap. Germline-derived CDR1 and CDR2 are SGHAT and FQNNGV. This CDR3 reads CASSSDRNYCRKETQYF. The CDR3 DNA is TGTGCCAGCAGCTCCGACAGGAACTATTGTCGGAAAGAGACCCAGTACTTC.

This clonotype was detected many times. The rearrangement uses TRBV18 and TRBJ2-1; D not resolved. The CDR3 contains 15 residues. Trimming removed 1 base from V and 1 base from J, with 8 bases in between. The V gene's germline CDR1 is KGHSH and CDR2 LQKENI. The CDR3 bases are TGTGCCAGCTCACCACTCCAGTTATCCTACAATGAGCAGTTCTTC. Encoded protein: CASSPLQLSYNEQFF.

This clonotype was counted at least ten times. The genes are TRBV20-1 and TRBJ1-5; tentative D call: TRBD1 (5 bases). V lost 2 bases to trimming and J lost 0 bases, with 11 bases between them. CDR1 is DFQATT, CDR2 SNEGSKA, per germline (reference sequence). The CDR3 totals 15 residues. The CDR3, as DNA: TGCAGTGCTAGACAGGGACCCTATAGCAATCAGCCCCAGCATTTT. It encodes CSARQGPYSNQPQHF.

This clonotype was detected ten times or more. The V and J genes are TRBV7-2 and TRBJ1-6; 8 nucleotides match TRBD1. V was clipped by 5 bases and J by 14 bases; unmatched bases: 11. Germline CDR1 SGHTA, CDR2 FQGNSA. This CDR3 has 14 amino acids. CDR3 region: CASSHGTGLASLHF. Written as DNA, the CDR3 is TGTGCCAGCAGCCACGGGACAGGTCTGGCCTCCCTCCACTTT. Together with reference TRBV7-2 and TRBJ1-6, the CDR3 gives the full variable domain: GAGVSQSPSNKVTEKGKDVELRCDPISGHTALYWYRQSLGQGLEFLIYFQGNSAPDKSGLPSDRFSAERTGGSVSTLTIQRTQQEDSAVYLCASSHGTGLASLHFGNGTRLTVT.

This clonotype appeared many times. This sequence may be a read error, since a much larger clone differs from it by one base. J is TRBJ1-6 and V is TRBV6-4; D gene ambiguous. V was pared by 10 bases and J by 0 bases, with 13 bases between. The germline CDR1 and CDR2 sequences are MRHNA and SNTAGT. The length of the CDR3 is 15 residues. The chain's CDR3 is CATYPVLSYNSPLHF. CDR3 bases: TGTGCCACCTATCCAGTACTCTCCTATAATTCACCCCTCCACTTT.

This clonotype has at least ten counts. This rearrangement joins TRBV7-9 to TRBJ2-6, with D possibly being TRBD1 (5 bases). Trimming cost V 8 bases and J 0 bases, with 11 bases left between them. Germline V gene sequence: CDR1 SEHNR, CDR2 FQNEAQ (reference sequence). This CDR3 is 15 amino acids long. The DNA of the CDR3 is TGTGCCAGCGGCTCGACAGCCTCTGGGGCCAACGTCCTGACTTTC. Translated: CASGSTASGANVLTF.

The table lists this clonotype with a few counts. Because it lacks the conserved phenylalanine or tryptophan at the end, this CDR3 is likely a read error. Because the CDR3's place on the DNA is in doubt, the DNA is left out and the CDR3 is given as listed by TCRdb. The rearrangement uses TRBV29-1 and TRBJ2-7; the table assigns TRBD2, which was not confirmed against the DNA. The CDR3 is 8 amino acids long, termini counted. Germline CDR1 SQVTM, CDR2 ANQGSEA. Here the CDR3 reads CSVGGLAG.

The chain is built from TRBV9 and TRBJ1-3; no clear D gene. Germline CDR1 is SGDLS and CDR2 is YYNGEE. This CDR3 has 13 amino acids. With 3 bases removed from V and 11 bases from J, the gap between germline ends came to 15 bases. CDR3 coding DNA: TGTGCCAGCAGCGAAGCACCTGGAAATTCCATATATTTT. Translating gives CASSEAPGNSIYF.

On this clonotype: Since no conserved phenylalanine or tryptophan closes the CDR3, a read error is the likely cause. The DNA is left out, because the CDR3 cannot be placed on it with certainty; the CDR3 is given as TCRdb lists it. The rearrangement links TRBV4-3 to TRBJ2-2; the listed D gene, TRBD1, was not tested against the DNA. The CDR3 length is 9 residues, termini included. Per germline, CDR1 LGHNA and CDR2 YSLEER. CDR3 in amino acids: CASSQGTVL.

This clonotype was seen just once. The rearrangement uses TRBV20-1 and TRBJ1-5; D unresolved. The CDR3 is made up of 13 amino acids. The V gene lost 2 bases and the J gene lost 4 bases, with 9 bases spanning the gap. CDR1 is DFQATT and CDR2 is SNEGSKA in the germline V gene (reference sequence). The CDR3 sequence: CSARHLGNQPQHF. CDR3 in DNA: TGCAGTGCTAGACACCTGGGAAATCAGCCCCAGCATTTT.

This clonotype was seen at least ten times. CDR3 in amino acids: CASSPRGPNTGELFF. Written as DNA, the CDR3 is TGTGCCAGCAGCCCCCGCGGCCCCAACACCGGGGAGCTGTTTTTT. The chain combines TRBV7-2 with TRBJ2-2; D not certain. V lost 5 bases to trimming and J lost 2 bases, with 12 bases between them. The germline gives CDR1 SGHTA, CDR2 FQGNSA. There are 15 residues in the CDR3. Full variable domain (missing parts from reference TRBV7-2 and TRBJ2-2): GAGVSQSPSNKVTEKGKDVELRCDPISGHTALYWYRQSLGQGLEFLIYFQGNSAPDKSGLPSDRFSAERTGGSVSTLTIQRTQQEDSAVYLCASSPRGPNTGELFFGEGSRLTVL.

This clonotype was detected only once. With a much larger clone just one base away, this may be a read error. The rearrangement links TRBV27 to TRBJ1-2; 7 nucleotides agree with TRBD1. Germline CDR1 reads MNHEY; CDR2 reads SMNVEV (reference sequence). CDR3 length: 14 residues. V dropped 3 bases and J dropped 8; count of bases not matched to a gene: 9. The CDR3 DNA reads as TGTGCCAGCAGTTTTCACGACAGGGACAGCGGCTACACCTTC. The encoded protein is CASSFHDRDSGYTF.

The rearrangement uses TRBV15 and TRBJ1-4; no reliable D call. Germline CDR1 LNHNV, CDR2 YYDKDF (reference sequence). V gave up 4 bases and J gave up 7 bases, with 13 bases separating them. This CDR3 has 14 amino acids. For the CDR3, the DNA is TGTGCCACCAGCAAAGGACGGGAGGGTGAAAAACTGTTTTTT. Protein sequence: CATSKGREGEKLFF.

Concerning this clonotype: This clone may be a read error of a much larger clone one base away. The chain recombines TRBV6-1 with TRBJ2-6; 8 nucleotides line up with TRBD1. The CDR3 covers 16 residues. Germline CDR1 MNHNS, CDR2 SASEGT. J lost 2 bases, V lost 7 bases, and 7 bases had no gene match. The CDR3 here is CASIRGHEAGANVLTF. CDR3 in DNA: TGTGCCAGCATCAGGGGGCACGAAGCTGGGGCCAACGTCCTGACTTTC.

The rearrangement links TRBV9 to TRBJ2-1; 12 nucleotides line up with TRBD2. Looked up from germline, CDR1 is SGDLS and CDR2 is YYNGEE. The CDR3 is 15 residues long. With 0 bases clipped from V and 14 bases from J, the junction kept 9 bases outside the gene matches. CDR3 in DNA: TGTGCCAGCAGCGTAGGGGAGACTAGCGGGAGCAACAAGTTCTTC. This gives the protein CASSVGETSGSNKFF.

The chain uses TRBV19 and TRBJ1-1; D ambiguous. Germline V CDR1 and CDR2: LNHDA, SQIVND (reference sequence). The CDR3 totals 13 residues. V was cut by 2 bases and J by 5 bases, with 9 bases left in between. CDR3 DNA sequence: TGTGCCAGTAGTATATCTTCCGTAACTGAAGCTTTCTTT. Amino acid sequence: CASSISSVTEAFF.

This clonotype has ten or more counts. The chain carries TRBV7-9 and TRBJ2-3, with 7 bases fitting TRBD1. This CDR3 region has 15 residues. V shed 6 bases and J 0 bases; nucleotides not matched to a gene: 6. CDR1 SEHNR and CDR2 FQNEAQ come from the germline V gene (reference sequence). As DNA, the CDR3 is TGTGCCAGCAGACAGACAGGGTCTAGCACAGATACGCAGTATTTT. This gives the protein CASRQTGSSTDTQYF. Drawing the rest from reference TRBV7-9 and TRBJ2-3, the complete variable domain is DTGVSQNPRHKITKRGQNVTFRCDPISEHNRLYWYRQTLGQGPEFLTYFQNEAQLEKSRLLSDRFSAERPKGSFSTLEIQRTEQGDSAMYLCASRQTGSSTDTQYFGPGTRLTVL.

The table lists this clonotype with many counts. This chain uses TRBV7-3 with TRBJ1-5, with no clear D. The length of the CDR3 is 14 residues. Trimming pared 5 bases from V and 3 bases from J, leaving 11 bases between. The germline V gene encodes CDR1 SGHTA and CDR2 FQGTGA. The CDR3 nucleotides are TGTGCCAGCAGCCTCTTGGCTACCAATCAGCCCCAGCATTTT. It translates to CASSLLATNQPQHF.